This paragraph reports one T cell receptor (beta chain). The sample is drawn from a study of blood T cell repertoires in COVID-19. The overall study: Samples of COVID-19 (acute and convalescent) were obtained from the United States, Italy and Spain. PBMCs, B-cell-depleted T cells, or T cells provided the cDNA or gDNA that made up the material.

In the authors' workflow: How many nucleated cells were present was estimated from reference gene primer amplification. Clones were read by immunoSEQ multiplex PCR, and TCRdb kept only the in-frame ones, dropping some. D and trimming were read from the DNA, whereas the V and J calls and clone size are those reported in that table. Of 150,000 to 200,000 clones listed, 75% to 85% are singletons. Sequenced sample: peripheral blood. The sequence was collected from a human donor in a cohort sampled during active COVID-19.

The CDR3 is CASSINWAGHTEAFF. In DNA form, the CDR3 reads TGTGCCAGTAGTATTAACTGGGCAGGGCACACTGAAGCTTTCTTT. The chain has TRBV19 and TRBJ1-1, with D possibly being TRBD1 (5 bases). V was shortened by 3 bases and J by 3 bases, with 14 bases between the two germline ends. This CDR3 is built from 15 residues. Germline V gives CDR1 LNHDA, CDR2 SQIVND (reference sequence).